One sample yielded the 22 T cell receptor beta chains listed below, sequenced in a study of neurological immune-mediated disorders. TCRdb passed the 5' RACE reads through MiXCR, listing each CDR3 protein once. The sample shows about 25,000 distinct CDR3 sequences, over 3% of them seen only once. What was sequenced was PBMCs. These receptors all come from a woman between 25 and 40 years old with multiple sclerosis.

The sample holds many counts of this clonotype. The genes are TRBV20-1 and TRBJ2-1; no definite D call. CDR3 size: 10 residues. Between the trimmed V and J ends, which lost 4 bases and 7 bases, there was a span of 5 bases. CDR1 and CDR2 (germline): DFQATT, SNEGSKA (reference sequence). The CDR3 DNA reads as TGCAGTGCTACTAGAAATGAGCAGTTCTTC. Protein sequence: CSATRNEQFF.

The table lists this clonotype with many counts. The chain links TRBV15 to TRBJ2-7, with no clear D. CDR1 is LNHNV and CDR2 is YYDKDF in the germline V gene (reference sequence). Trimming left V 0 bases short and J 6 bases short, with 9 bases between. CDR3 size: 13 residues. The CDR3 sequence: CATSRDRVSEQYF. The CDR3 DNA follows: TGTGCCACCAGCAGAGATCGGGTCTCCGAGCAGTACTTC.

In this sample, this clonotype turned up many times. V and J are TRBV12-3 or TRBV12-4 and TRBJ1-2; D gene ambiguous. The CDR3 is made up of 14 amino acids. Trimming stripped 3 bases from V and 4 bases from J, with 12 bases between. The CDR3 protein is CASSFSPGTYGYTF. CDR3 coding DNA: TGTGCCAGCAGTTTTTCGCCGGGCACCTATGGCTACACCTTC.

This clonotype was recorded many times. The CDR3 region is CASRLTRSTQPYEQYF. CDR3 DNA sequence: TGTGCCAGCAGGCTGACCCGATCGACTCAGCCCTACGAGCAGTACTTC. This sequence joins TRBV27 and TRBJ2-7; D unresolved. Trimming stripped 6 bases from V and 2 bases from J, with 20 bases between. The CDR3 loop spans 16 amino acids. The germline V gene has CDR1 MNHEY and CDR2 SMNVEV (reference sequence).

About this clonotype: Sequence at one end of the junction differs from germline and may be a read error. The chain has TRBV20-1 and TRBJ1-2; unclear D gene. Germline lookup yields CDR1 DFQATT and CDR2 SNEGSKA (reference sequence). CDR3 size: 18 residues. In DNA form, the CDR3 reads TGCAGTGCTAGAGTCCAGCCCCGGAGGGAGGTTGCCCACTATGTCTACACCTTC. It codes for CSARVQPRREVAHYVYTF.

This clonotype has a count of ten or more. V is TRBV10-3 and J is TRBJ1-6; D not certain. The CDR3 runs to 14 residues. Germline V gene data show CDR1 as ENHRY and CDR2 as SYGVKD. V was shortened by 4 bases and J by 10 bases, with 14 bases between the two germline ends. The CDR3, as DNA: TGTGCCATCAGTGCACACCAACCCGAATCACCCCTCCACTTT. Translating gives CAISAHQPESPLHF.

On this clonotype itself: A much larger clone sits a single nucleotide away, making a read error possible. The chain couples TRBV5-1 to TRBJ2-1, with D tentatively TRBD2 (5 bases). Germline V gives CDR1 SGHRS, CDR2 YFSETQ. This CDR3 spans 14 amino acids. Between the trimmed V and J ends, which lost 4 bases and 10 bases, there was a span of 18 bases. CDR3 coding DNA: TGCGCCAGCAGCCCGGGAACAGCTGGCGGGGAGCAGTTCTTC. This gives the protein CASSPGTAGGEQFF.

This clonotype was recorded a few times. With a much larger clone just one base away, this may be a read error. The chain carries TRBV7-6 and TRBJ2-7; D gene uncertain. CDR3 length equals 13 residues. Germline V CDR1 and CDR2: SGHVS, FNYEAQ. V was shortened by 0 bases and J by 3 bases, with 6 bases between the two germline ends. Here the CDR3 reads CASSLAKDYEQYF. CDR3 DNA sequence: TGTGCCAGCAGCTTAGCAAAGGACTACGAGCAGTACTTC.

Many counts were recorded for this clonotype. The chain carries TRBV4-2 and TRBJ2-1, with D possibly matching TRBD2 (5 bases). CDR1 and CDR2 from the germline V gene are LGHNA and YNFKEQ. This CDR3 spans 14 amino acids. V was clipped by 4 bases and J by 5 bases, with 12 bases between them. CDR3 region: CASSPPGTHNEQFF. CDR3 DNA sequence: TGTGCCAGCAGCCCACCGGGAACACACAATGAGCAGTTCTTC.

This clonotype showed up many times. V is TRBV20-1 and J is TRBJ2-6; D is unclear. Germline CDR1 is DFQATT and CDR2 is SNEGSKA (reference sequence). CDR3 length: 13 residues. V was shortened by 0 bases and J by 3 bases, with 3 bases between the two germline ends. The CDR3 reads CSARDLGANVLTF. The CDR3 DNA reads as TGCAGTGCTAGAGATCTTGGGGCCAACGTCCTGACTTTC.

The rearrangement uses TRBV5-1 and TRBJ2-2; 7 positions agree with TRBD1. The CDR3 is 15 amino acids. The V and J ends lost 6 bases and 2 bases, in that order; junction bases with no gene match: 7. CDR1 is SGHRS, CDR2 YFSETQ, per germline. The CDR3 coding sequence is TGCGCCAGCACCTCGGGACAGCGAAACACCGGGGAGCTGTTTTTT. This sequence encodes CASTSGQRNTGELFF.

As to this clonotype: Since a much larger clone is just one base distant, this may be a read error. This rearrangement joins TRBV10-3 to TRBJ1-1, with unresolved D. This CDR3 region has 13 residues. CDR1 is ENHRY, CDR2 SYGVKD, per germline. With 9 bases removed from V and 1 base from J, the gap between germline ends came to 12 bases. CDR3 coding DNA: TGTGCCATTGCCGACATGGGGAACACTGAAGCTTTCTTT. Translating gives CAIADMGNTEAFF.

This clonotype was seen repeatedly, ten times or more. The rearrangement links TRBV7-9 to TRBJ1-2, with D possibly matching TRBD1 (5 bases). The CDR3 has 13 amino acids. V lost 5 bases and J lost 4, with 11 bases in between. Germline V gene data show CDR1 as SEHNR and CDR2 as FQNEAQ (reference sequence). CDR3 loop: CASSPTGGYGYTF. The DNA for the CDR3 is TGTGCCAGCAGCCCTACGGGGGGCTATGGCTACACCTTC.

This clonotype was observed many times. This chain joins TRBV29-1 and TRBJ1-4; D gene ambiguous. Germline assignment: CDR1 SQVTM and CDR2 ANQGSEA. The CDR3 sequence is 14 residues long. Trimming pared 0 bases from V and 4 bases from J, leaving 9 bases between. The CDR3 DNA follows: TGCAGCGTTGAAGATCGGGCCCTTAATGAAAAACTGTTTTTT. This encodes CSVEDRALNEKLFF.

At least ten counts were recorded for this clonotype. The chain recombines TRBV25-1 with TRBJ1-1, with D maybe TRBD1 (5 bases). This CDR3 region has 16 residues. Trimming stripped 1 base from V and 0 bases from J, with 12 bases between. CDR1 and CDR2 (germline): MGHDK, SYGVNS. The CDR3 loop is CASSESAGNMNTEAFF. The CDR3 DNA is TGTGCCAGCAGTGAATCGGCAGGGAACATGAACACTGAAGCTTTCTTT.

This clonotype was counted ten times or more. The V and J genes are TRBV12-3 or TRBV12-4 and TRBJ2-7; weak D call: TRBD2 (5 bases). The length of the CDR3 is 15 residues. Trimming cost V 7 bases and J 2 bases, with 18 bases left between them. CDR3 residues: CASNTEGFPPYEQYF. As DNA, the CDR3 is TGTGCCAGCAACACAGAGGGATTTCCGCCCTACGAGCAGTACTTC.

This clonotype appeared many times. The CDR3 nucleotides read TGTGCCAGCAGTATGGGGGAGAATCAGCCCCAGCATTTT. Translation: CASSMGENQPQHF. This chain links TRBV6-6 with TRBJ1-5; tentative D call: TRBD1 (5 bases). CDR1 is MNHNY, CDR2 SVGAGI, per germline (reference sequence). The CDR3 consists of 13 residues. The germline V and J ends were trimmed by 5 bases and 4 bases, with 9 bases remaining between them.

CDR3 nucleotides: TGCAGCGTTGCTCCCTCTGGGGCCAACGTCCTGACTTTC. Protein sequence: CSVAPSGANVLTF. The V call is TRBV29-1, the J call TRBJ2-6; D is unclear. CDR1 and CDR2 (germline): SQVTM, ANQGSEA. V was cut by 4 bases and J by 0 bases, with 4 bases left in between. This CDR3 contains 13 residues.

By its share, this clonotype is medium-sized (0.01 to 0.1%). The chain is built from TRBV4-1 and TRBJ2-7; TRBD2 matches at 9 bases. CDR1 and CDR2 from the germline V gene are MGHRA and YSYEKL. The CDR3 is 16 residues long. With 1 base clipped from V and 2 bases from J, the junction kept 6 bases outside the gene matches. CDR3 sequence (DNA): TGCGCCAGCAGCCAAGCGGCAGCGGGAGGCCCCTACGAGCAGTACTTC. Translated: CASSQAAAGGPYEQYF.

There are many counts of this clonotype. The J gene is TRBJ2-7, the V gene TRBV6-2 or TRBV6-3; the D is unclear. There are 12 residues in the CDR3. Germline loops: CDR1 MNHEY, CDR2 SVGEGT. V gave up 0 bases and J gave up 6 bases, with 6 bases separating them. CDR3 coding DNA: TGTGCCAGCAGTTACTCGTCAGGCGAGCAGTACTTC. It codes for CASSYSSGEQYF.

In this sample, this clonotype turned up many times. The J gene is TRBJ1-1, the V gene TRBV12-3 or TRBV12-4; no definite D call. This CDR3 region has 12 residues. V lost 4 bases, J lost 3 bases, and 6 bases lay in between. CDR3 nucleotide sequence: TGTGCCAGCAGTTGGGGTGACACTGAAGCTTTCTTT. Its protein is CASSWGDTEAFF.

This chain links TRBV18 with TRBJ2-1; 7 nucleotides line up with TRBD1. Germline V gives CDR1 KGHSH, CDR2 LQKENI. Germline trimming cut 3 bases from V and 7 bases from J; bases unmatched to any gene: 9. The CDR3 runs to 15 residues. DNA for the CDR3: TGTGCCAGCTCACCCCAGACAGGGTTGGGGAATGAGCAGTTCTTC. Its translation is CASSPQTGLGNEQFF.